The entry below gives a single T cell receptor beta chain sequence along with its context. No antigen is known for it. The CDR3 loop spans 19 amino acids. V lost 3 bases and J lost 4, with 29 bases in between. Germline V gives CDR1 SGHRS, CDR2 YFSETQ. In the PCR, 60 Vbeta and 13 Jbeta primers were used. In the original processing: There were tens of millions of unique TCR beta chains by a later count, and approximately 10 million of them were shared. Profiling relied on immunoSEQ multiplex PCR, and the TCRdb table lists in-frame clones only, not all of them. The DNA gave D and trimming, while V, J and clone size come from that table. The sample data list about 200,000 clones. This sample is drawn from a study of cytomegalovirus exposure and HLA in healthy donors. Background on the study: A prior analysis found about 110 million unique TCR beta sequences from approximately 200 million T cells.

Whole-study findings and limits: TCR beta V- and J-gene trimming was later associated with a missense DCLRE1C variant.

These donors, healthy bone marrow donors, were studied. The chain is built from TRBV5-1 and TRBJ2-7, with a tentative D call TRBD2 (5 bases). This TCR came from a girl aged 2 to 10 in good health and CMV-seropositive. Sequencing was performed on PBMCs. In DNA form, the CDR3 reads TGCGCCAGCAGCTCGGAGGATTCGGGGTTAGAGGTACCGGTTTACGAGCAGTACTTC. Translated, it gives CASSSEDSGLEVPVYEQYF.